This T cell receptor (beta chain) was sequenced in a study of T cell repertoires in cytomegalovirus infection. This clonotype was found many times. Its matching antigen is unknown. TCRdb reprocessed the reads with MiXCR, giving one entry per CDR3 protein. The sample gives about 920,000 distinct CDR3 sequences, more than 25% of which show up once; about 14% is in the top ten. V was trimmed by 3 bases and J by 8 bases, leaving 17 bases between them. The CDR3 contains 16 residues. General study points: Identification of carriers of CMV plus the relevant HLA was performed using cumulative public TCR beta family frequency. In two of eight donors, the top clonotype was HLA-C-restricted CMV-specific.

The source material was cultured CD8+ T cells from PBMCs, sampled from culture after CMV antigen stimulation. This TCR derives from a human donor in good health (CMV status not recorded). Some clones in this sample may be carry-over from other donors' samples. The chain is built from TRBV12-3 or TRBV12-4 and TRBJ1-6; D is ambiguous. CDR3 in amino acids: CASSFSLILNDSPLHF. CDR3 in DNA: TGTGCCAGCAGTTTTTCCCTAATATTAAATGATTCACCCCTCCACTTT.